This T cell receptor (beta chain) was observed in a study of identical twins. Study-level results: Models came in too low on out-of-frame TCR alpha sharing in monozygotic twins. Carriage of fewer insertions was seen in abundant cord blood beta clonotypes, whereas memory repertoires showed none. The authors noted that invariant MAIT and iNKT cells could partly confound zero-insertion analyses. In drawing conclusions, the study used cross-sectional statistical analysis and did not follow the same donors.

One entry per CDR3 protein, called by TCRdb with MiXCR from the 5' RACE reads. The repertoire consists of hundreds of thousands of distinct CDR3 sequences, with around 8.8% occurring once and the leading ten covering around 2.1%. This clonotype was seen repeatedly, ten times or more. Its antigen is not known. V lost 0 bases, J lost 5 bases, and 14 bases lay in between. The V gene's germline CDR1 is LNHNV and CDR2 YYDKDF (reference sequence). This CDR3 region has 15 residues. These data were also filed under a second study, of yellow fever vaccine responses in identical twins.

The sample consisted of memory (CD45RO+) T cells sorted from blood. The sequence came from a woman aged 18-29 years in good health. The gene calls are TRBV15 and TRBJ2-7; TRBD1 or TRBD2 may be the D gene (5 bases each). The CDR3: CATSREGTLLNEQYF. The CDR3 DNA reads TGTGCCACCAGCAGAGAGGGGACCCTTCTAAACGAGCAGTACTTC.